This is a list of T cell receptor beta chains from one sample in a study of blood T cells in healthy people across ages. TCRdb redid the calling of the 5' RACE reads with MiXCR, one entry per CDR3 protein. The sample lists 2 million or so distinct CDR3 sequences, less than 50% seen once, with about 2.1% in the top ten. Source material: blood. The receptors stem from a woman in her forties in good health. CDR3s include the opening cysteine and the closing phenylalanine or tryptophan. A D gene is named only where the DNA matches it firmly. Rows may omit the clone size; those that give it use once, few, many or a size class.

CDR3 length: 14; D gene: TRBD2; clone size: few; V gene: TRBV29-1; J gene: TRBJ2-1; CDR3 DNA: TGCAGCGCTGAACAGCGGGGGAACTACAATGAGCAGTTCTTC; CDR3 protein: CSAEQRGNYNEQFF
CDR3 length: 16; D gene: TRBD1; clone size: -; V gene: TRBV13; J gene: TRBJ2-3; CDR3 DNA: TGTGCCAGCAGTCTACGAGGGGGCGCGAGGACAGATACGCAGTATTTT; CDR3 protein: CASSLRGGARTDTQYF
CDR3 length: 14; D gene: -; clone size: -; V gene: TRBV6-2/TRBV6-3; J gene: TRBJ2-1; CDR3 DNA: TGTGCCAGCACCTTGGACCTCTCCTACAATGAGCAGTTCTTC; CDR3 protein: CASTLDLSYNEQFF
CDR3 length: 15; D gene: -; clone size: -; V gene: TRBV7-9; J gene: TRBJ1-6; CDR3 DNA: TGTGCCAGCAGCCAATCGGGACTGCGTAATTCACCCCTCCACTTT; CDR3 protein: CASSQSGLRNSPLHF
CDR3 length: 11; D gene: -; clone size: once; V gene: TRBV29-1; J gene: TRBJ2-1; CDR3 DNA: TGCAGCGGTGAAATTCGGGATGAGCAGTTCTTC; CDR3 protein: CSGEIRDEQFF
CDR3 length: 15; D gene: TRBD2; clone size: many; V gene: TRBV3-1; J gene: TRBJ2-3; CDR3 DNA: TGTGCCAGCAGCCCGCGGGGGGGTCCGACAGATACGCAGTATTTT; CDR3 protein: CASSPRGGPTDTQYF
CDR3 length: 13; D gene: -; clone size: -; V gene: TRBV29-1; J gene: TRBJ2-7; CDR3 DNA: TGCAGCGCCCTCAGGCAGGGATTCTACGAGCAGTACTTC; CDR3 protein: CSALRQGFYEQYF
CDR3 length: 13; D gene: TRBD1; clone size: -; V gene: TRBV20-1; J gene: TRBJ1-2; CDR3 DNA: TGCAGTGCTATCCCGGGACAGACCTATGGCTACACCTTC; CDR3 protein: CSAIPGQTYGYTF
CDR3 length: 14; D gene: -; clone size: -; V gene: TRBV3-1; J gene: TRBJ2-7; CDR3 DNA: TGTGCCAGCAGCCAACCGGGACATGACTACGAGCAGTACTTC; CDR3 protein: CASSQPGHDYEQYF
CDR3 length: 12; D gene: -; clone size: few; V gene: TRBV12-3/TRBV12-4; J gene: TRBJ1-2; CDR3 DNA: TGTGCCAGCACCAAAGGGGTAGATGGCTACACCTTC; CDR3 protein: CASTKGVDGYTF
CDR3 length: 17; D gene: TRBD1; clone size: -; V gene: TRBV5-6; J gene: TRBJ1-5; CDR3 DNA: TGTGCCAGCAGCCCCACAGGGGGCAGTTCCCTTAATCAGCCCCAGCATTTT; CDR3 protein: CASSPTGGSSLNQPQHF
CDR3 length: 12; D gene: -; clone size: -; V gene: TRBV12-3/TRBV12-4; J gene: TRBJ2-7; CDR3 DNA: TGTGCCAGCAGTTTATGGCCCCACGAGCAGTACTTC; CDR3 protein: CASSLWPHEQYF
CDR3 length: 16; D gene: -; clone size: -; V gene: TRBV5-1; J gene: TRBJ1-4; CDR3 DNA: TGCGCCAGCAGCTTGGCCAGCCTTGCGACTAATGAAAAACTGTTTTTT; CDR3 protein: CASSLASLATNEKLFF
CDR3 length: 15; D gene: TRBD1; clone size: once; V gene: TRBV7-3; J gene: TRBJ2-1; CDR3 DNA: TGTGCCAGCAGCTCCCGGGACAGAGGTCAAGAGACCCAGTTCTTC; CDR3 protein: CASSSRDRGQETQFF
CDR3 length: 14; D gene: TRBD1; clone size: -; V gene: TRBV20-1; J gene: TRBJ2-1; CDR3 DNA: TGCAGTGCTAGAACCGGGACAGGCTACAATGAGCAGTTCTTC; CDR3 protein: CSARTGTGYNEQFF
CDR3 length: 14; D gene: -; clone size: once; V gene: TRBV27; J gene: TRBJ2-3; CDR3 DNA: TGTGCCAGCAGTTTATCGGTCACCACAGATACGCAGTATTTT; CDR3 protein: CASSLSVTTDTQYF
CDR3 length: 15; D gene: -; clone size: -; V gene: TRBV5-1; J gene: TRBJ1-4; CDR3 DNA: TGCGCCAGCAGCACCTCACAGGGCGGAAGTGAAAAACTGTTTTTT; CDR3 protein: CASSTSQGGSEKLFF
CDR3 length: 13; D gene: -; clone size: few; V gene: TRBV20-1; J gene: TRBJ1-2; CDR3 DNA: TGCAGTGCTAGAGTATCGGCCCTGGGTGGCTACACCTTC; CDR3 protein: CSARVSALGGYTF
CDR3 length: 14; D gene: TRBD1; clone size: few; V gene: TRBV5-6; J gene: TRBJ1-2; CDR3 DNA: TGTGCCAGCAGCATCGGACAGGGCCAGGGTGGCTACACCTTC; CDR3 protein: CASSIGQGQGGYTF
CDR3 length: 14; D gene: -; clone size: -; V gene: TRBV20-1; J gene: TRBJ2-5; CDR3 DNA: TGCAGTGCTATCGGACAGCCGACAGAAGAGACCCAGTACTTC; CDR3 protein: CSAIGQPTEETQYF
CDR3 length: 15; D gene: -; clone size: -; V gene: TRBV29-1; J gene: TRBJ2-5; CDR3 DNA: TGCAGCGTTGAAGTCTCTCGGACCCTACAAGAGACCCAGTACTTC; CDR3 protein: CSVEVSRTLQETQYF
CDR3 length: 14; D gene: TRBD1; clone size: -; V gene: TRBV4-1; J gene: TRBJ2-7; CDR3 DNA: TGCGCCAGCAGCCTGCGACAGGGCCTCCTCGAGCAGTACTTC; CDR3 protein: CASSLRQGLLEQYF
CDR3 length: 15; D gene: -; clone size: -; V gene: TRBV5-1; J gene: TRBJ1-6; CDR3 DNA: TGCGCCAGCAGCTTGGTTCAGGGAAGGGATTCACCCCTCCACTTT; CDR3 protein: CASSLVQGRDSPLHF
CDR3 length: 17; D gene: TRBD1; clone size: -; V gene: TRBV7-6; J gene: TRBJ1-1; CDR3 DNA: TGTGCCAGCAGCTTGGGACAGGGGGCGAGGGAAAGGACTGAAGCTTTCTTT; CDR3 protein: CASSLGQGARERTEAFF
CDR3 length: 16; D gene: TRBD1; clone size: -; V gene: TRBV7-8; J gene: TRBJ2-5; CDR3 DNA: TGTGCCAGCAGCTTAGAGGGACAGGGAGGGGGGGAGACCCAGTACTTC; CDR3 protein: CASSLEGQGGGETQYF
CDR3 length: 15; D gene: -; clone size: -; V gene: TRBV18; J gene: TRBJ2-1; CDR3 DNA: TGTGCCAGCTCACCAAAGGGCCCCTCGTCCAATGAGCAGTTCTTC; CDR3 protein: CASSPKGPSSNEQFF
CDR3 length: 12; D gene: -; clone size: -; V gene: TRBV20-1; J gene: TRBJ2-7; CDR3 DNA: TGCGGTGCTAGACCAGATTCCTACGAGCAGTACTTC; CDR3 protein: CGARPDSYEQYF
CDR3 length: 14; D gene: -; clone size: many; V gene: TRBV7-2; J gene: TRBJ2-5; CDR3 DNA: TGTGCCAGCAGCTTGAAACGGGGGCAAGAGACCCAGTACTTC; CDR3 protein: CASSLKRGQETQYF
CDR3 length: 16; D gene: TRBD1; clone size: few; V gene: TRBV28; J gene: TRBJ1-2; CDR3 DNA: TGTGCCAGCAGTCCCACCCCGCGCAGGGGGCTGAATGGCTACACCTTC; CDR3 protein: CASSPTPRRGLNGYTF
CDR3 length: 16; D gene: -; clone size: few; V gene: TRBV6-1; J gene: TRBJ2-4; CDR3 DNA: TGTGCCAGCCTATTTCGGACACCTCTAGCCAAAAACATTCAGTACTTC; CDR3 protein: CASLFRTPLAKNIQYF
CDR3 length: 15; D gene: -; clone size: -; V gene: TRBV6-6; J gene: TRBJ2-5; CDR3 DNA: TGTGCCAGCAGTTACTCGACGACTGGAAAAGAGACCCAGTACTTC; CDR3 protein: CASSYSTTGKETQYF
CDR3 length: 17; D gene: TRBD1; clone size: few; V gene: TRBV12-3/TRBV12-4; J gene: TRBJ2-3; CDR3 DNA: TGTGCCAGCAGTTTAGCCCCAGGGGGTAAATCGACAGATACGCAGTATTTT; CDR3 protein: CASSLAPGGKSTDTQYF
CDR3 length: 15; D gene: TRBD1; clone size: -; V gene: TRBV6-5; J gene: TRBJ1-1; CDR3 DNA: TGTGCCAGCAGGGACTCCGGGACAGGGTACACTGAAGCTTTCTTT; CDR3 protein: CASRDSGTGYTEAFF
CDR3 length: 12; D gene: -; clone size: -; V gene: TRBV20-1; J gene: TRBJ1-5; CDR3 DNA: TGCAGTGCTAGAGTCCCAAATCAGCCCCAGCATTTT; CDR3 protein: CSARVPNQPQHF
CDR3 length: 14; D gene: -; clone size: -; V gene: TRBV6-2/TRBV6-3; J gene: TRBJ2-1; CDR3 DNA: TGTGCCAGCAGGCGACGGAATATTTACAATGAGCAGTTCTTC; CDR3 protein: CASRRRNIYNEQFF
CDR3 length: 19; D gene: TRBD2; clone size: -; V gene: TRBV27; J gene: TRBJ2-3; CDR3 DNA: TGTGCCAGCAGTAACGGCGGGGGGCAGGCCGAACCTAGCACAGATACGCAGTATTTT; CDR3 protein: CASSNGGGQAEPSTDTQYF
CDR3 length: 13; D gene: -; clone size: -; V gene: TRBV6-6; J gene: TRBJ1-4; CDR3 DNA: TGTGCCAGCAGTTACCGCTCTAATAAAAAACTGTTTTTT; CDR3 protein: CASSYRSNKKLFF
CDR3 length: 16; D gene: TRBD1; clone size: -; V gene: TRBV4-3; J gene: TRBJ2-7; CDR3 DNA: TGCGCCAGCAGCCAATCACGGGACAGGGGATACAATGAGCAGTACTTC; CDR3 protein: CASSQSRDRGYNEQYF
CDR3 length: 15; D gene: TRBD1; clone size: few; V gene: TRBV29-1; J gene: TRBJ1-2; CDR3 DNA: TGCAGCGTTGAAAGGACAGGGAGAGTCAACTATGGCTACACCTTC; CDR3 protein: CSVERTGRVNYGYTF
CDR3 length: 13; D gene: TRBD1; clone size: -; V gene: TRBV5-4; J gene: TRBJ1-2; CDR3 DNA: TGTGCCAGCAGCTTGGAGACAGGGAATGGCTACACCTTC; CDR3 protein: CASSLETGNGYTF
CDR3 length: 12; D gene: -; clone size: -; V gene: TRBV10-3; J gene: TRBJ2-3; CDR3 DNA: TGTGCCATAGGACAAAACACAGATACGCAGTATTTT; CDR3 protein: CAIGQNTDTQYF
CDR3 length: 15; D gene: TRBD1; clone size: -; V gene: TRBV7-2; J gene: TRBJ2-4; CDR3 DNA: TGTGCCAGCAGCCCTGACAGGGGTAGTACAAACATTCAGTACTTC; CDR3 protein: CASSPDRGSTNIQYF
CDR3 length: 16; D gene: TRBD2; clone size: -; V gene: TRBV25-1; J gene: TRBJ2-1; CDR3 DNA: TGTGCCAGCAGAGCGTCCGGGACTAGGGACTTAAATGAGCAGTTCTTC; CDR3 protein: CASRASGTRDLNEQFF
CDR3 length: 17; D gene: -; clone size: few; V gene: TRBV7-8; J gene: TRBJ2-5; CDR3 DNA: TGTGCCAGCAGCCCTAGGACAACCCTGCTAGTAAACCGGACCCAGTACTTC; CDR3 protein: CASSPRTTLLVNRTQYF